This passage covers 24 T cell receptor beta chains from one sample sequenced in a study of T cell repertoires in aging, cancer and after chemotherapy. Amplification of TCR beta used genomic DNA extracted from peripheral blood. Rearranged V-D-J TRB sequences were amplified with a mixed TRB-A/B primer pool. TCRdb recomputed calls from the multiplex PCR reads with MiXCR, one row per CDR3 protein. The sample contains some 2,500 distinct CDR3 sequences, about 24% of which appear only once. Material: blood. The receptors shown here come from a human donor with a solid tumor.

As for this clonotype: This may come from a read error, since a much larger clone is one base off. The V gene is TRBV24-1, the J gene TRBJ2-2; D is perhaps TRBD2 (6 bases). Deletions cut 5 bases from V and 5 bases from J, with 20 bases between. The CDR3 extends over 17 amino acids. Looked up from germline, CDR1 is KGHDR and CDR2 is SFDVKD. CDR3 sequence (DNA): TGTGCCACCAGTGCCCTGGGGCTAGCGAGTGAAACCGGGGAGCTGTTTTTT. Amino acids: CATSALGLASETGELFF.

J is TRBJ2-5 and V is TRBV5-1, with D perhaps given as TRBD1 or TRBD2 (5 bases each). The ends were cut back, 4 bases at V and 2 bases at J, with 18 bases in the middle. Germline V gives CDR1 SGHRS, CDR2 YFSETQ. CDR3 size: 16 residues. This CDR3 reads CASSRDPGYSQETQYF. CDR3 coding DNA: TGCGCCAGCAGCCGGGACCCGGGGTATAGTCAAGAGACCCAGTACTTC.

This clonotype was recorded a few times. J is TRBJ1-1 and V is TRBV5-1; tentative D call: TRBD1 (5 bases). The V end was cut by 4 bases, the J end by 2 bases, with 9 bases between. Germline V lookup: CDR1 SGHRS, CDR2 YFSETQ. This CDR3 is built from 13 residues. This CDR3 reads CASSVQENTEAFF. The DNA for the CDR3 is TGCGCCAGCAGCGTACAGGAAAACACTGAAGCTTTCTTT.

This clonotype is deemed large. This sequence joins TRBV19 and TRBJ2-3; either TRBD1 or TRBD2 may fit D (5 bases each). V was clipped by 5 bases and J by 1 base, with 10 bases between them. This CDR3 has 14 residues. Germline V CDR1 and CDR2: LNHDA, SQIVND (reference sequence). The CDR3, as DNA: TGTGCCAGTAGTGACAGCGGTGGCACAGATACGCAGTATTTT. Translating it yields CASSDSGGTDTQYF.

This clonotype is deemed large. The chain joins TRBV19 to TRBJ1-3; D call uncertain. Germline V gene sequence: CDR1 LNHDA, CDR2 SQIVND (reference sequence). Trimming removed 7 bases at V and 5 bases at J, with 15 bases between. CDR3 length equals 14 residues. Here the CDR3 reads CASMQEDLRNTIYF. Here the CDR3 DNA reads TGTGCCAGTATGCAAGAGGACCTTCGAAACACCATATATTTT.

As for this clonotype: A much larger clone differs by one base, so this may be a read error. The chain links TRBV6-6 to TRBJ1-5; D gene ambiguous. The CDR3 is 15 residues long. The germline V and J ends were trimmed by 2 bases and 7 bases, with 15 bases remaining between them. CDR1 and CDR2 (germline): MNHNY, SVGAGI (reference sequence). The CDR3 DNA reads TGTGCCAGCAGTTACAACAGACGGTCCGTGCAGCCCCAGCATTTT. Translation gives CASSYNRRSVQPQHF.

By sample share, this clonotype is medium-sized. The chain joins TRBV6-6 to TRBJ2-7, with D possibly matching TRBD1 (6 bases). V was trimmed by 0 bases and J by 4 bases, leaving 13 bases between them. The CDR3 sequence is 15 residues long. CDR1 and CDR2 from the germline V gene are MNHNY and SVGAGI (reference sequence). The CDR3 protein is CASSYSRQVNYEQYF. The CDR3 DNA is TGTGCCAGCAGTTACTCGAGACAGGTGAATTACGAGCAGTACTTC.

This clonotype is a singleton in its sample. Being one base from a much bigger clone, this may be a read error. The gene calls are TRBV30 and TRBJ1-1; D is undetermined. With 3 bases removed from V and 3 bases from J, the gap between germline ends came to 5 bases. Germline assignment: CDR1 GTSNPN and CDR2 SVGIG (reference sequence). The CDR3 spans 11 residues. CDR3 loop: CAWSDDTEAFF. The CDR3 nucleotides are TGTGCCTGGAGCGACGACACTGAAGCTTTCTTT. The full variable domain, completed using reference TRBV30 and TRBJ1-1, is SQTIHQWPATLVQPVGSPLSLECTVEGTSNPNLYWYRQAAGRGLQLLFYSVGIGQISSEVPQNLSASRPQDRQFILSSKKLLLSDSGFYLCAWSDDTEAFFGQGTRLTVV.

DNA of the CDR3: TGTGCCAGCAGCTTAGCTAGCGCGATGGGGGGCTCCTACGAGCAGTACTTC. It yields the protein CASSLASAMGGSYEQYF. The chain couples TRBV7-2 to TRBJ2-7, with D possibly matching TRBD2 (6 bases). The V end lost 0 bases, the J end lost 0 bases, and 15 bases lay between the germline ends. The CDR3 runs 17 residues. Germline V gives CDR1 SGHTA, CDR2 FQGNSA.

The chain couples TRBV29-1 to TRBJ2-3; 13 bases map to TRBD2. V trimming: 4 bases; J trimming: 2 bases; junction bases outside the gene matches: 6. The CDR3 totals 16 residues. Germline values: CDR1 SQVTM, CDR2 ANQGSEA. CDR3 protein: CSVARTSGRVTDTQYF. In DNA form, the CDR3 reads TGCAGCGTTGCCCGGACTAGCGGGAGAGTCACAGATACGCAGTATTTT.

Of note for this clonotype: This may stem from a read error, because a much larger clone lies one nucleotide away. V gene TRBV7-2 combines with J gene TRBJ2-5; D remains ambiguous. Germline assignment: CDR1 SGHTA and CDR2 FQGNSA. This CDR3 is built from 13 residues. DNA for the CDR3: TGTGCCAGCAGGTCAATGGTAGAAAAGACCCAGAACTTC. It encodes CASRSMVEKTQNF.

The chain joins TRBV30 to TRBJ2-4, with TRBD2 matching over 14 bases. The CDR3 contains 19 residues. V dropped 0 bases and J dropped 3; count of bases not matched to a gene: 10. Germline assignment: CDR1 GTSNPN and CDR2 SVGIG (reference sequence). The CDR3 region has the DNA TGTGCCTGGAGTGTAGGGACTAGCGGGAGAACCCCCTACAAAAACATTCAGTACTTC. Protein sequence: CAWSVGTSGRTPYKNIQYF.

The chain has TRBV12-3 or TRBV12-4 and TRBJ2-2; D is possibly TRBD1 (7 bases). V gave up 8 bases and J gave up 6 bases, with 13 bases separating them. This CDR3 is built from 13 residues. This chain's CDR3 is CASAGQTAGELFF. The CDR3 bases are TGTGCCAGCGCGGGACAGACAGCCGGGGAGCTGTTTTTT.

The chain is built from TRBV7-6 and TRBJ2-7, with D possibly TRBD2 on 6 matching bases. The CDR3 extends over 13 amino acids. The ends were cut back, 6 bases at V and 1 base at J, with 10 bases in the middle. Germline V CDR1 and CDR2: SGHVS, FNYEAQ. The CDR3 spells CASRGTESYEQYF. As DNA, the CDR3 is TGTGCCAGCAGAGGGACTGAGTCCTACGAGCAGTACTTC.

This clonotype was observed a few times. The V and J genes are TRBV5-1 and TRBJ2-7, with a possible D match to TRBD1 (6 bases). This CDR3 is 13 amino acids long. Germline V gene sequence: CDR1 SGHRS, CDR2 YFSETQ. V shed 5 bases and J shed 7 bases, with 16 bases lying between them. In nucleotides, the CDR3 is TGCGCCAGCAGTTGGGACACCTTCGGTGAGCAGTACTTC. Its translation: CASSWDTFGEQYF.

This clonotype is medium-sized. The chain uses TRBV18 and TRBJ2-2; 7 nucleotides line up with TRBD1. The germline gives CDR1 KGHSH, CDR2 LQKENI. Unmatched junction bases numbered 7, after V lost 3 bases and J lost 6 bases. The CDR3 totals 15 residues. The CDR3 sequence is CASSPRGMTAGELFF. Here the CDR3 DNA reads TGTGCCAGCTCACCCAGGGGGATGACGGCCGGGGAGCTGTTTTTT.

A few counts support this clonotype. J is TRBJ2-5 and V is TRBV20-1; 14 bases fit TRBD2. The V gene end was trimmed by 0 bases and the J gene end by 3 bases; junction bases not matched to a gene: 15. The germline V gene has CDR1 DFQATT and CDR2 SNEGSKA (reference sequence). This CDR3 is built from 20 residues. CDR3 coding DNA: TGCAGTGCTAGAGAAGAATGGGGGCCCGGGACTAGCGGGAGTAAAGAGACCCAGTACTTC. This translates into CSAREEWGPGTSGSKETQYF.

This clonotype occurred a few times. This chain connects TRBV20-1 to TRBJ2-7; D not resolved. This CDR3 comprises 14 residues. V was shortened by 6 bases and J by 3 bases, with 18 bases between the two germline ends. Germline loops: CDR1 DFQATT, CDR2 SNEGSKA (reference sequence). In DNA form, the CDR3 reads TGCAGTGCGAAGGAAGATAGATCAGACTACGAGCAGTACTTC. Protein sequence: CSAKEDRSDYEQYF.

The genes are TRBV27 and TRBJ2-5, with 8 bases aligning to TRBD2. CDR1 and CDR2 (germline): MNHEY, SMNVEV (reference sequence). The length of the CDR3 is 16 residues. V shed 5 bases and J 9 bases; nucleotides not matched to a gene: 17. CDR3 in DNA: TGTGCCAGCAGTCCACGGGGGGGTAGCGGTACCAGGGCCCAGTACTTC. The encoded protein is CASSPRGGSGTRAQYF.

This clonotype was recorded a few times. The chain employs TRBV2 and TRBJ1-2; D not resolved. CDR3 size: 15 residues. The germline V gene encodes CDR1 SNHLY and CDR2 FYNNEI. V lost 3 bases and J lost 7, with 18 bases in between. The CDR3 sequence is CASSDAHGVPRGYTF. The CDR3 coding sequence is TGTGCCAGCAGTGATGCACATGGGGTTCCGCGTGGCTACACCTTC.

Points on this clonotype: A read error may be the cause here, since a much bigger clone is one base away. The chain links TRBV6-6 to TRBJ1-1; D possibly corresponds to TRBD1 (5 bases). Trimming pared 0 bases from V and 4 bases from J, leaving 12 bases between. Germline-derived CDR1 and CDR2 are MNHNY and SVGAGI (reference sequence). The CDR3 totals 15 residues. The CDR3 DNA follows: TGTGCCAGCAGTTACTCCCTATCAAGGGGCACTGAAGCTTTCTTT. Translation: CASSYSLSRGTEAFF.

This clonotype is deemed medium-sized (0.01 to 0.1%). V and J are TRBV18 and TRBJ2-7; 7 bases fit TRBD2. After removal of 4 bases from V and 4 bases from J, the junction contained 10 bases not matched to a gene. The CDR3 totals 15 residues. Germline V gene data show CDR1 as KGHSH and CDR2 as LQKENI. In nucleotides, the CDR3 is TGTGCCAGCTCACTAACGGCAGGGAGGGAATACGAGCAGTACTTC. Residues: CASSLTAGREYEQYF.

In its sample, this clonotype ranks as large (0.1 to 1%). The chain employs TRBV6-1 and TRBJ2-3; 14 bases are shared with TRBD2. From germline, CDR1 is MNHNS and CDR2 SASEGT. Germline trimming cut 2 bases from V and 8 bases from J; bases unmatched to any gene: 3. The CDR3 runs 15 residues. DNA of the CDR3: TGTGCCAGCAGTGAATCGGGACTAGCGGGAGTTACGCAGTATTTT. Encoded protein: CASSESGLAGVTQYF.

The chain joins TRBV5-6 to TRBJ2-3; 9 nucleotides agree with TRBD2. V shed 2 bases, J shed 4 bases, and the junction held 20 bases outside the gene matches. CDR1 SGHDT and CDR2 YYEEEE come from the germline V gene. The CDR3 has 20 amino acids. The CDR3 DNA sequence: TGTGCCAGCAGCTTTTACTCACCAAGGCTAGCGGGAAGTCAGGCAGATACGCAGTATTTT. Protein product: CASSFYSPRLAGSQADTQYF.